Listed below are T cell receptor beta chains from one sample, sequenced in a study of CD8 T cells in Susac syndrome. Each CDR3 protein gets one entry after TCRdb re-called the immunoSEQ multiplex PCR reads with MiXCR. Among approximately 120,000 distinct CDR3 sequences listed, 95% to 98% were seen once. The sample taken for sequencing was CD4+ T cells from PBMCs. Receptors were obtained from a human donor in good health. Each CDR3 is given with its conserved first and last residue. Fields, in order: clone size, D gene, J gene, V gene, CDR3 protein, CDR3 DNA. A D gene is named only where the DNA matches it firmly. Expanded clones are given a class, and other clones once, few, many or no size at all.

clone_size: -
d_call: TRBD1
j_call: TRBJ2-7
v_call: TRBV4-3
cdr3_aa: CASSQGTGLREQYF
cdr3_nt: TGCGCCAGCAGCCAAGGGACAGGTCTACGGGAGCAGTACTTC

clone_size: once
d_call: -
j_call: TRBJ1-5
v_call: TRBV9
cdr3_aa: CASSSSGGPGQPQHF
cdr3_nt: TGTGCCAGCAGCAGTAGTGGGGGTCCGGGGCAGCCCCAGCATTTT

clone_size: -
d_call: -
j_call: TRBJ2-7
v_call: TRBV27
cdr3_aa: CASSLSGRLVSYEQYF
cdr3_nt: TGTGCCAGCAGTTTATCGGGAAGGTTGGTATCCTACGAGCAGTACTTC

clone_size: -
d_call: -
j_call: TRBJ1-5
v_call: TRBV12-3/TRBV12-4
cdr3_aa: CASSRASNQPQHF
cdr3_nt: TGTGCCAGCAGCCGGGCAAGCAATCAGCCCCAGCATTTT

clone_size: -
d_call: -
j_call: TRBJ2-1
v_call: TRBV6-2/TRBV6-3
cdr3_aa: CASSYEGAGTYNEQFF
cdr3_nt: TGTGCCAGCAGTTACGAAGGGGCGGGTACCTACAATGAGCAGTTCTTC

clone_size: once
d_call: TRBD1
j_call: TRBJ1-4
v_call: TRBV28
cdr3_aa: CASSHGQGRVGLFF
cdr3_nt: TGTGCCAGCAGCCACGGACAGGGGAGGGTAGGACTGTTTTTT

clone_size: -
d_call: -
j_call: TRBJ2-3
v_call: TRBV25-1
cdr3_aa: CASSRQGGGDTQYF
cdr3_nt: TGTGCCAGCAGCAGACAGGGAGGGGGAGATACGCAGTATTTT

clone_size: -
d_call: -
j_call: TRBJ2-5
v_call: TRBV7-8
cdr3_aa: CASSLGTTETQYF
cdr3_nt: TGTGCCAGCAGCTTAGGGACTACGGAGACCCAGTACTTC

clone_size: -
d_call: TRBD2
j_call: TRBJ2-2
v_call: TRBV7-2
cdr3_aa: CASRPGLAGGPGGELFF
cdr3_nt: TGTGCCAGCAGGCCGGGACTAGCGGGAGGGCCTGGCGGGGAGCTGTTTTTT

clone_size: -
d_call: -
j_call: TRBJ1-2
v_call: TRBV7-3
cdr3_aa: CASSPNGMYGYTF
cdr3_nt: TGTGCCAGCAGCCCCAACGGGATGTATGGCTACACCTTC

clone_size: once
d_call: -
j_call: TRBJ1-5
v_call: TRBV30
cdr3_aa: CAWSRAYPSQPQHF
cdr3_nt: TGTGCCTGGAGTAGGGCCTACCCTAGTCAGCCCCAGCATTTT

clone_size: -
d_call: -
j_call: TRBJ2-5
v_call: TRBV7-7
cdr3_aa: CASRGSLEETQYF
cdr3_nt: TGTGCTAGCCGGGGGAGTCTAGAGGAGACCCAGTACTTC

clone_size: once
d_call: -
j_call: TRBJ2-6
v_call: TRBV2
cdr3_aa: CASKRLAGANVLTF
cdr3_nt: TGTGCCAGCAAGCGTCTAGCTGGGGCCAACGTCCTGACTTTC

clone_size: -
d_call: -
j_call: TRBJ1-5
v_call: TRBV5-6
cdr3_aa: CASSLNGASNQPQHF
cdr3_nt: TGTGCCAGCAGCTTGAATGGGGCAAGCAATCAGCCCCAGCATTTT

clone_size: -
d_call: -
j_call: TRBJ1-5
v_call: TRBV12-3/TRBV12-4
cdr3_aa: CASSFGKYNQPQHF
cdr3_nt: TGTGCCAGCAGTTTTGGCAAGTACAATCAGCCCCAGCATTTT

clone_size: -
d_call: -
j_call: TRBJ1-5
v_call: TRBV7-9
cdr3_aa: CASSPSSYGQPQHF
cdr3_nt: TGTGCCAGCAGCCCCAGCTCGTACGGGCAGCCCCAGCATTTT

clone_size: once
d_call: -
j_call: TRBJ1-1
v_call: TRBV5-1
cdr3_aa: CASSLGGESSTEAFF
cdr3_nt: TGCGCCAGCAGCTTGGGAGGGGAGTCCAGCACTGAAGCTTTCTTT

clone_size: -
d_call: TRBD1
j_call: TRBJ1-5
v_call: TRBV28
cdr3_aa: CASSFPDRGNNQPQHF
cdr3_nt: TGTGCCAGCAGTTTCCCAGACAGGGGAAACAATCAGCCCCAGCATTTT

clone_size: -
d_call: TRBD1
j_call: TRBJ1-5
v_call: TRBV3-1
cdr3_aa: CASSQDGQGRRNQPQHF
cdr3_nt: TGTGCCAGCAGCCAAGATGGACAGGGCCGAAGAAATCAGCCCCAGCATTTT

clone_size: once
d_call: -
j_call: TRBJ2-5
v_call: TRBV4-2
cdr3_aa: CASSQPTGRQETQYF
cdr3_nt: TGTGCCAGCAGCCAACCCACCGGGAGACAAGAGACCCAGTACTTC

clone_size: -
d_call: TRBD2
j_call: TRBJ2-7
v_call: TRBV27
cdr3_aa: CASRGREGPYEQYF
cdr3_nt: TGTGCCAGCAGAGGGCGGGAGGGCCCATACGAGCAGTACTTC

clone_size: -
d_call: TRBD2
j_call: TRBJ2-7
v_call: TRBV3-1
cdr3_aa: CASSQGTTSYEQYF
cdr3_nt: TGTGCCAGCAGCCAGGGGACTACCTCCTACGAGCAGTACTTC

clone_size: -
d_call: -
j_call: TRBJ2-3
v_call: TRBV9
cdr3_aa: CASSVGPPGPTDTQYF
cdr3_nt: TGTGCCAGCAGCGTAGGGCCCCCAGGGCCCACAGATACGCAGTATTTT

clone_size: -
d_call: -
j_call: TRBJ2-5
v_call: TRBV2
cdr3_aa: CASGAGQETQYF
cdr3_nt: TGTGCCAGCGGCGCGGGGCAAGAGACCCAGTACTTC

clone_size: -
d_call: TRBD1
j_call: TRBJ2-5
v_call: TRBV28
cdr3_aa: CASSPTKRGLTDRETQYF
cdr3_nt: TGTGCCAGCAGTCCCACTAAGAGGGGGCTAACCGATAGGGAGACCCAGTACTTC

clone_size: -
d_call: -
j_call: TRBJ1-2
v_call: TRBV15
cdr3_aa: CATSPPGGGYGYTF
cdr3_nt: TGTGCCACCAGCCCTCCGGGGGGCGGGTATGGCTACACCTTC

clone_size: -
d_call: -
j_call: TRBJ2-5
v_call: TRBV20-1
cdr3_aa: CSGREAAAQETQYF
cdr3_nt: TGCAGTGGTAGGGAGGCAGCGGCCCAAGAGACCCAGTACTTC

clone_size: once
d_call: TRBD2
j_call: TRBJ2-7
v_call: TRBV5-6
cdr3_aa: CASSSGRVATSYEQYF
cdr3_nt: TGTGCCAGCAGCTCGGGGAGGGTCGCTACCTCCTACGAGCAGTACTTC

clone_size: -
d_call: -
j_call: TRBJ1-2
v_call: TRBV13
cdr3_aa: CASSPTTVSNYGYTF
cdr3_nt: TGTGCCAGCAGCCCAACGACAGTTTCTAACTATGGCTACACCTTC

clone_size: -
d_call: TRBD1
j_call: TRBJ1-1
v_call: TRBV6-2/TRBV6-3
cdr3_aa: CASSKPGTENTEAFF
cdr3_nt: TGTGCCAGCAGTAAGCCTGGGACAGAGAACACTGAAGCTTTCTTT

clone_size: -
d_call: -
j_call: TRBJ2-5
v_call: TRBV3-1
cdr3_aa: CASSQGPQTQYF
cdr3_nt: TGTGCCAGCAGCCAGGGCCCCCAGACCCAGTACTTC

clone_size: -
d_call: -
j_call: TRBJ1-5
v_call: TRBV19
cdr3_aa: CASSIRGTQHF
cdr3_nt: TGTGCCAGTAGTATTAGGGGGACCCAGCATTTT

clone_size: -
d_call: -
j_call: TRBJ1-4
v_call: TRBV28
cdr3_aa: CAARGGWNNEKLFF
cdr3_nt: TGTGCCGCAAGGGGAGGGTGGAATAATGAAAAACTGTTTTTT

clone_size: -
d_call: TRBD1
j_call: TRBJ1-3
v_call: TRBV4-2
cdr3_aa: CASSQGQGGSGNTIYF
cdr3_nt: TGTGCCAGCAGCCAAGGACAGGGGGGCAGTGGAAACACCATATATTTT

clone_size: -
d_call: -
j_call: TRBJ2-1
v_call: TRBV6-2/TRBV6-3
cdr3_aa: CASSPGTLGSYNEQFF
cdr3_nt: TGTGCCAGCAGTCCCGGGACATTAGGCTCCTACAATGAGCAGTTCTTC

clone_size: -
d_call: -
j_call: TRBJ2-7
v_call: TRBV7-9
cdr3_aa: CASNYGAAGQYF
cdr3_nt: TGTGCCAGCAACTATGGGGCCGCGGGCCAGTACTTC

clone_size: -
d_call: TRBD2
j_call: TRBJ2-2
v_call: TRBV7-3
cdr3_aa: CASSSSGRAGELFF
cdr3_nt: TGTGCCAGCAGTTCCAGCGGGAGGGCCGGGGAGCTGTTTTTT

clone_size: -
d_call: -
j_call: TRBJ2-1
v_call: TRBV6-2/TRBV6-3
cdr3_aa: CASSYTTFTRSSSNEQFF
cdr3_nt: TGTGCCAGCAGTTACACAACCTTTACTAGGTCGAGTTCGAATGAGCAGTTCTTC

clone_size: once
d_call: -
j_call: TRBJ2-4
v_call: TRBV5-1
cdr3_aa: CASSAGAGGNIQYF
cdr3_nt: TGCGCCAGCAGCGCGGGGGCCGGGGGAAACATTCAGTACTTC

clone_size: -
d_call: -
j_call: TRBJ2-5
v_call: TRBV30
cdr3_aa: CALPCETQYF
cdr3_nt: TGTGCCCTCCCGTGCGAGACCCAGTACTTC

clone_size: -
d_call: TRBD2
j_call: TRBJ2-1
v_call: TRBV6-2/TRBV6-3
cdr3_aa: CASSYASGTINEQFF
cdr3_nt: TGTGCCAGCAGTTACGCTAGCGGGACCATCAATGAGCAGTTCTTC

clone_size: -
d_call: TRBD1
j_call: TRBJ1-5
v_call: TRBV28
cdr3_aa: CASRGRGGGNQPQHF
cdr3_nt: TGTGCCAGCAGAGGGAGAGGGGGCGGCAATCAGCCCCAGCATTTT

clone_size: -
d_call: -
j_call: TRBJ2-3
v_call: TRBV30
cdr3_aa: CAWSVGAGEADTQYF
cdr3_nt: TGTGCCTGGAGTGTAGGGGCGGGCGAGGCAGATACGCAGTATTTT

clone_size: -
d_call: -
j_call: TRBJ2-7
v_call: TRBV4-1
cdr3_aa: CASSQASRGRSPYEQYF
cdr3_nt: TGCGCCAGCAGCCAAGCCTCCAGGGGACGCAGCCCCTACGAGCAGTACTTC

clone_size: -
d_call: -
j_call: TRBJ2-5
v_call: TRBV5-6
cdr3_aa: CASSGLRTGTQYF
cdr3_nt: TGTGCCAGCAGCGGCCTAAGAACAGGGACCCAGTACTTC

clone_size: -
d_call: TRBD2
j_call: TRBJ2-1
v_call: TRBV6-5
cdr3_aa: CVTSGRPHEQFF
cdr3_nt: TGTGTGACTAGCGGGAGACCCCATGAGCAGTTCTTC

clone_size: -
d_call: -
j_call: TRBJ1-1
v_call: TRBV2
cdr3_aa: CASSLRELNTEAFF
cdr3_nt: TGTGCCAGCAGTTTACGGGAATTGAACACTGAAGCTTTCTTT

clone_size: -
d_call: TRBD2
j_call: TRBJ2-1
v_call: TRBV9
cdr3_aa: CASSVAPSGGVGGSEQFF
cdr3_nt: TGTGCCAGCAGCGTAGCCCCTAGCGGGGGGGTAGGCGGCAGTGAGCAGTTCTTC

clone_size: -
d_call: -
j_call: TRBJ2-3
v_call: TRBV29-1
cdr3_aa: CSVRTAFSTDTQYF
cdr3_nt: TGCAGCGTTAGGACAGCCTTTAGCACAGATACGCAGTATTTT

clone_size: -
d_call: TRBD1
j_call: TRBJ1-5
v_call: TRBV30
cdr3_aa: CAWSTGQGNQPQHF
cdr3_nt: TGTGCCTGGAGTACCGGACAGGGCAATCAGCCCCAGCATTTT

clone_size: -
d_call: TRBD2
j_call: TRBJ2-1
v_call: TRBV15
cdr3_aa: CATSRVGSGEYNEQFF
cdr3_nt: TGTGCCACCAGCAGAGTTGGCAGCGGGGAATACAATGAGCAGTTCTTC

clone_size: -
d_call: -
j_call: TRBJ1-2
v_call: TRBV20-1
cdr3_aa: CSAEFDASPTF
cdr3_nt: TGCAGTGCTGAGTTCGACGCCAGCCCCACCTTC

clone_size: once
d_call: TRBD1
j_call: TRBJ2-3
v_call: TRBV29-1
cdr3_aa: CSGSRGPADTQYF
cdr3_nt: TGCAGCGGTTCGAGGGGGCCGGCAGATACGCAGTATTTT

clone_size: -
d_call: TRBD2
j_call: TRBJ2-7
v_call: TRBV15
cdr3_aa: CATSRAGGTEQYF
cdr3_nt: TGTGCCACCAGCAGAGCGGGGGGGACCGAGCAGTACTTC

clone_size: -
d_call: TRBD1
j_call: TRBJ1-1
v_call: TRBV24-1
cdr3_aa: CATSDLILRGPTEAFF
cdr3_nt: TGTGCCACCAGTGATTTGATTCTTAGGGGGCCCACTGAAGCTTTCTTT

clone_size: -
d_call: -
j_call: TRBJ2-7
v_call: TRBV28
cdr3_aa: CASSFRQAYEQYF
cdr3_nt: TGTGCCAGCAGCTTCAGACAGGCCTACGAGCAGTACTTC

clone_size: -
d_call: -
j_call: TRBJ2-5
v_call: TRBV15
cdr3_aa: CATSTGGAGETQYF
cdr3_nt: TGTGCCACCAGCACAGGGGGAGCGGGGGAGACCCAGTACTTC

clone_size: -
d_call: TRBD1
j_call: TRBJ1-5
v_call: TRBV2
cdr3_aa: CASSGQGAFNQPQHF
cdr3_nt: TGTGCCAGCAGTGGACAGGGGGCGTTCAATCAGCCCCAGCATTTT